This T cell receptor beta chain was documented in a study of blood T cells in healthy people across ages. The CDR3 runs to 11 residues. The V gene's germline CDR1 is GTSNPN and CDR2 SVGIG (reference sequence). V was cut by 7 bases and J by 7 bases, with 13 bases left in between. A second 7 to 11 cycle PCR used barcoded and J-beta primers. TCRdb reprocessed the 5' RACE reads via MiXCR and lists one record per CDR3 protein. In the table there are fewer than 950,000 distinct CDR3 sequences, about 55% of which are singletons. The draw of peripheral blood yielded ten milliliters from each donor. Sequenced material: blood. The TCR sequence derives from an elderly man in good health. The chain is built from TRBV30 and TRBJ1-2, with D possibly matching TRBD1 (5 bases). CDR3 region: CASPGAGGYTF. The CDR3 DNA reads as TGTGCCTCCCCTGGGGCCGGTGGCTACACCTTC. The full variable domain, its missing parts supplied by reference TRBV30 and TRBJ1-2, is SQTIHQWPATLVQPVGSPLSLECTVEGTSNPNLYWYRQAAGRGLQLLFYSVGIGQISSEVPQNLSASRPQDRQFILSSKKLLLSDSGFYLCASPGAGGYTFGSGTRLTVV.